This T cell receptor (beta chain) is from a study of tumor-infiltrating lymphocytes in primary liver carcinoma. Study at large: There were roughly 3.65 to 7.5 million productive TCRbeta reads per sample, a yield similar across tissue types.

Researchers generated TCR beta cDNA from about 500 ng of total RNA, relying on a constant-region primer. Modified slightly, ARM-PCR produced TCR beta libraries over three nested multiplex PCR rounds. The first two PCR rounds used TRBV1-TRBV30 forward primers with a C-beta reverse primer, 9 to 10 cycles each. TCRdb fed the multiplex PCR reads into MiXCR, producing one record per CDR3 protein. The sample includes tens of thousands of distinct CDR3 sequences, about three quarters of them seen just once. CDR1 and CDR2 from the germline V gene are SNHLY and FYNNEI. This CDR3 comprises 15 residues. Joint extraction of RNA and DNA used about 17-33 mg of bulk tissue that was unsorted. Every tumor sample had over 80% viable tumor cells. With regard to this clonotype: What it binds is unknown.

Study-wide points: Just about 7.5-25% of leading clones were found in every one of five regions. Tumor-adjacent and tumor-blood pairs showed less overlap than tumor region pairs.

The sequence was collected from a man in his forties with primary liver carcinoma and hepatitis B virus infection. The chain has TRBV2 and TRBJ2-7; possibly TRBD2 for D (5 bases). The specimen was liver tumor tissue from sampling region 3. The subset was: tumor region T3, left-lateral pole. CDR3 nucleotides: TGTAGCAGCAGTGAGAAGAGGGCGGTCTCCTACGAGCAGTACTTC. Translated: CSSSEKRAVSYEQYF.